These T cell receptor beta chains were read from a single sample in a study of sequential checkpoint blockade in melanoma. Using immunoSEQ multiplex PCR, the repertoire was profiled, and TCRdb retains in-frame clones only, with some absent. The table shows some 20,000 clones, with roughly 53% occurring only once. Sequenced material: CD8+ T cells sorted from blood (inferred from file names), taken from a patient given nivolumab and ipilimumab in sequence. The receptor set was obtained from a human donor with melanoma. CDR3s include the opening cysteine and the closing phenylalanine or tryptophan. A D gene is named only where the DNA matches it firmly. Size is omitted from some rows. Given values are once, few, many or a class for expanded clones.

d_gene: NA; abundance: NA; v_gene: TRBV6-1; j_gene: TRBJ1-3; CDR3aa: CASSVGRGPPGNTIYF; CDR3nt: TGTGCCAGCAGTGTCGGCAGGGGTCCGCCTGGAAACACCATATATTTT
d_gene: TRBD1; abundance: NA; v_gene: TRBV11-2; j_gene: TRBJ1-2; CDR3aa: CASSLAQGRDYGYTF; CDR3nt: TGTGCCAGCAGCTTAGCACAGGGGCGAGACTATGGCTACACCTTC
d_gene: TRBD1; abundance: NA; v_gene: TRBV2; j_gene: TRBJ1-5; CDR3aa: CASSEGMTGGNQPQHF; CDR3nt: TGTGCCAGCAGTGAAGGGATGACAGGGGGAAATCAGCCCCAGCATTTT
d_gene: TRBD1; abundance: NA; v_gene: TRBV11-2; j_gene: TRBJ2-1; CDR3aa: CASAYTGQGMNEQFF; CDR3nt: TGTGCCAGCGCCTATACGGGACAGGGCATGAATGAGCAGTTCTTC
d_gene: TRBD2; abundance: NA; v_gene: TRBV7-9; j_gene: TRBJ2-2; CDR3aa: CASSLAGGPTNTGELFF; CDR3nt: TGTGCCAGCAGCTTAGCGGGAGGGCCGACGAACACCGGGGAGCTGTTTTTT
d_gene: TRBD1; abundance: NA; v_gene: TRBV5-5; j_gene: TRBJ1-1; CDR3aa: CASGSTGGGHTEAFF; CDR3nt: TGTGCCAGCGGATCGACAGGGGGCGGGCACACTGAAGCTTTCTTT
d_gene: TRBD2; abundance: few; v_gene: TRBV4-1; j_gene: TRBJ2-1; CDR3aa: CASSPSAGGGYNEQFF; CDR3nt: TGCGCCAGCAGCCCTTCGGCGGGGGGTGGATACAATGAGCAGTTCTTC
d_gene: TRBD2; abundance: NA; v_gene: TRBV7-8; j_gene: TRBJ2-1; CDR3aa: CASSLGPSLAESFNEQFF; CDR3nt: TGTGCCAGCAGCTTAGGCCCTTCGCTAGCGGAGAGCTTCAATGAGCAGTTCTTC
d_gene: TRBD1; abundance: NA; v_gene: TRBV9; j_gene: TRBJ1-1; CDR3aa: CASSVTDRVLGTEAFF; CDR3nt: TGTGCCAGCAGCGTGACAGACAGGGTATTGGGGACTGAAGCTTTCTTT
d_gene: NA; abundance: few; v_gene: TRBV5-4; j_gene: TRBJ1-2; CDR3aa: CASSFRTLANYGYTF; CDR3nt: TGTGCCAGCAGCTTTAGGACACTAGCCAACTATGGCTACACCTTC
d_gene: NA; abundance: NA; v_gene: TRBV6-5; j_gene: TRBJ1-2; CDR3aa: CASSYSRQAPFYGYTF; CDR3nt: TGTGCCAGCAGTTACAGTCGGCAGGCCCCTTTCTATGGCTACACCTTC
d_gene: NA; abundance: NA; v_gene: TRBV25-1; j_gene: TRBJ2-5; CDR3aa: CASSLAWETQYF; CDR3nt: TGTGCCAGCAGCTTAGCGTGGGAGACCCAGTACTTC
d_gene: TRBD2; abundance: NA; v_gene: TRBV6-5; j_gene: TRBJ2-1; CDR3aa: CASSYSSRGGVNEQFF; CDR3nt: TGTGCCAGCAGTTACTCTAGTCGGGGAGGGGTCAATGAGCAGTTCTTC
d_gene: TRBD1; abundance: few; v_gene: TRBV5-1; j_gene: TRBJ2-1; CDR3aa: CASSSPDRGVDNEQFF; CDR3nt: TGCGCCAGCAGCAGCCCGGACAGGGGCGTCGACAATGAGCAGTTCTTC
d_gene: NA; abundance: once; v_gene: TRBV19; j_gene: TRBJ2-5; CDR3aa: CASSAIGGLRETQYF; CDR3nt: TGTGCCAGTAGCGCGATCGGGGGTCTGAGAGAGACCCAGTACTTC
d_gene: NA; abundance: NA; v_gene: TRBV30; j_gene: TRBJ1-1; CDR3aa: CAWSVGGDTEAFF; CDR3nt: TGTGCCTGGAGTGTAGGAGGGGACACTGAAGCTTTCTTT
d_gene: NA; abundance: NA; v_gene: TRBV6-6; j_gene: TRBJ1-2; CDR3aa: CASSYSSGVFGYTF; CDR3nt: TGTGCCAGCAGTTACTCTTCAGGGGTGTTCGGCTACACCTTC
d_gene: NA; abundance: NA; v_gene: TRBV9; j_gene: TRBJ2-6; CDR3aa: CASSAPQSGSGANVLTF; CDR3nt: TGTGCCAGCAGCGCACCCCAATCCGGTTCTGGGGCCAACGTCCTGACTTTC
d_gene: NA; abundance: NA; v_gene: TRBV28; j_gene: TRBJ2-5; CDR3aa: CATTGLSQETQYF; CDR3nt: TGTGCCACCACCGGACTTTCACAAGAGACCCAGTACTTC
d_gene: TRBD2; abundance: NA; v_gene: TRBV27; j_gene: TRBJ2-1; CDR3aa: CASSLIAGAVGYNEQFF; CDR3nt: TGTGCCAGCAGTTTAATAGCGGGAGCCGTCGGATACAATGAGCAGTTCTTC
d_gene: NA; abundance: NA; v_gene: TRBV30; j_gene: TRBJ2-6; CDR3aa: CAWSDPGIGANVLTF; CDR3nt: TGTGCCTGGAGTGACCCAGGGATTGGGGCCAACGTCCTGACTTTC
d_gene: NA; abundance: once; v_gene: TRBV4-1; j_gene: TRBJ1-5; CDR3aa: CASSQVQGGGNQPQHF; CDR3nt: TGCGCCAGCAGCCAAGTCCAGGGAGGGGGCAATCAGCCCCAGCATTTT
d_gene: TRBD2; abundance: NA; v_gene: TRBV7-8; j_gene: TRBJ2-7; CDR3aa: CASSQGLAVYEQYF; CDR3nt: TGTGCCAGCAGCCAGGGACTAGCGGTCTACGAGCAGTACTTC
d_gene: NA; abundance: NA; v_gene: TRBV6-6; j_gene: TRBJ1-1; CDR3aa: CASSSDPLGGNAEALF; CDR3nt: TGTGCCAGCAGTTCCGATCCCTTGGGCGGGAACGCTGAAGCTCTCTTT
d_gene: NA; abundance: few; v_gene: TRBV29-1; j_gene: TRBJ2-5; CDR3aa: CSVEGGVQETQYF; CDR3nt: TGCAGCGTTGAAGGGGGGGTGCAAGAGACCCAGTACTTC
d_gene: NA; abundance: NA; v_gene: TRBV27; j_gene: TRBJ2-1; CDR3aa: CASSLSSGGGPRNEQFF; CDR3nt: TGTGCCAGCAGTTTATCGTCGGGGGGCGGCCCTAGGAATGAGCAGTTCTTC
d_gene: NA; abundance: NA; v_gene: TRBV30; j_gene: TRBJ2-1; CDR3aa: CAWINPGPRGYNEQFF; CDR3nt: TGTGCCTGGATCAATCCGGGCCCAAGGGGGTACAATGAGCAGTTCTTC
d_gene: TRBD2; abundance: NA; v_gene: TRBV5-4; j_gene: TRBJ2-3; CDR3aa: CASSLIREGTDTQYF; CDR3nt: TGTGCCAGCAGCTTGATCCGGGAGGGAACAGATACGCAGTATTTT
d_gene: TRBD2; abundance: NA; v_gene: TRBV4-2; j_gene: TRBJ2-3; CDR3aa: CASSQEVGGTTDTQYF; CDR3nt: TGTGCCAGCAGCCAAGAGGTCGGGGGGACGACAGATACGCAGTATTTT
d_gene: NA; abundance: few; v_gene: TRBV4-1; j_gene: TRBJ2-7; CDR3aa: CASSHASLDFAYEQYF; CDR3nt: TGCGCCAGCAGCCATGCATCATTGGACTTCGCCTACGAGCAGTACTTC
d_gene: TRBD1; abundance: once; v_gene: TRBV6-1; j_gene: TRBJ1-5; CDR3aa: CASSSRQGIVQPQHF; CDR3nt: TGTGCCAGCAGCAGTAGACAGGGGATAGTTCAGCCCCAGCATTTT
d_gene: TRBD1; abundance: NA; v_gene: TRBV7-9; j_gene: TRBJ2-2; CDR3aa: CASSPGTGGVTGELFF; CDR3nt: TGTGCCAGCAGCCCTGGGACAGGGGGCGTCACCGGGGAGCTGTTTTTT
d_gene: NA; abundance: NA; v_gene: TRBV6-5; j_gene: TRBJ2-7; CDR3aa: CASSSGNEQYF; CDR3nt: TGTGCCAGCAGTTCTGGTAACGAGCAGTACTTC
d_gene: TRBD1; abundance: NA; v_gene: TRBV2; j_gene: TRBJ1-6; CDR3aa: CASTFRDRDNSPLHF; CDR3nt: TGTGCCAGCACCTTCCGGGACAGGGATAATTCACCCCTCCACTTT
d_gene: NA; abundance: medium-sized; v_gene: TRBV6-5; j_gene: TRBJ2-1; CDR3aa: CASVGYGNNEQFF; CDR3nt: TGTGCCAGCGTGGGCTACGGGAACAATGAGCAGTTCTTC
d_gene: NA; abundance: NA; v_gene: TRBV6-5; j_gene: TRBJ1-5; CDR3aa: CASSYGGSDQPQHF; CDR3nt: TGTGCCAGCAGTTACGGGGGGTCTGATCAGCCCCAGCATTTT
d_gene: TRBD1; abundance: once; v_gene: TRBV27; j_gene: TRBJ1-6; CDR3aa: CASSFSFRGNSPLHF; CDR3nt: TGTGCCAGCAGTTTCTCCTTCAGGGGGAATTCACCCCTCCACTTT
d_gene: TRBD1; abundance: NA; v_gene: TRBV5-6; j_gene: TRBJ2-7; CDR3aa: CASSAGQGIYEQYF; CDR3nt: TGTGCCAGCAGCGCAGGACAGGGGATCTACGAGCAGTACTTC
d_gene: TRBD1; abundance: few; v_gene: TRBV19; j_gene: TRBJ1-5; CDR3aa: CASSLTGGNQPQHF; CDR3nt: TGTGCCAGTAGTCTAACAGGGGGCAATCAGCCCCAGCATTTT
d_gene: NA; abundance: NA; v_gene: TRBV9; j_gene: TRBJ2-2; CDR3aa: CASQHRDSFTGELFF; CDR3nt: TGTGCCAGTCAGCACCGGGACTCCTTCACCGGGGAGCTGTTTTTT
d_gene: TRBD1; abundance: NA; v_gene: TRBV9; j_gene: TRBJ2-7; CDR3aa: CASSEGDSGDILGYEQYF; CDR3nt: TGTGCCAGCAGCGAGGGGGACAGTGGGGATATCCTGGGCTACGAGCAGTACTTC
d_gene: TRBD1; abundance: NA; v_gene: TRBV6-5; j_gene: TRBJ1-1; CDR3aa: CASSFGQGANTEAFF; CDR3nt: TGTGCCAGCAGTTTCGGACAGGGGGCGAACACTGAAGCTTTCTTT
d_gene: NA; abundance: NA; v_gene: TRBV21-1; j_gene: TRBJ1-2; CDR3aa: CASSLTGDRTGFGYTF; CDR3nt: TGTGCCAGCAGCTTAACTGGTGACCGGACAGGGTTTGGCTACACCTTC
d_gene: TRBD2; abundance: NA; v_gene: TRBV27; j_gene: TRBJ2-7; CDR3aa: CASSYFGGRAYEQYF; CDR3nt: TGTGCCAGCAGTTATTTTGGCGGGAGGGCCTACGAGCAGTACTTC
d_gene: TRBD1; abundance: NA; v_gene: TRBV28; j_gene: TRBJ1-5; CDR3aa: CASSFTYRGVNQPQHF; CDR3nt: TGTGCCAGCAGTTTCACGTACAGGGGAGTCAATCAGCCCCAGCATTTT
d_gene: NA; abundance: medium-sized; v_gene: TRBV14; j_gene: TRBJ2-1; CDR3aa: CASSHRSLHSGNEQFF; CDR3nt: TGTGCCAGCAGCCATCGGTCGCTTCATAGCGGCAATGAGCAGTTCTTC